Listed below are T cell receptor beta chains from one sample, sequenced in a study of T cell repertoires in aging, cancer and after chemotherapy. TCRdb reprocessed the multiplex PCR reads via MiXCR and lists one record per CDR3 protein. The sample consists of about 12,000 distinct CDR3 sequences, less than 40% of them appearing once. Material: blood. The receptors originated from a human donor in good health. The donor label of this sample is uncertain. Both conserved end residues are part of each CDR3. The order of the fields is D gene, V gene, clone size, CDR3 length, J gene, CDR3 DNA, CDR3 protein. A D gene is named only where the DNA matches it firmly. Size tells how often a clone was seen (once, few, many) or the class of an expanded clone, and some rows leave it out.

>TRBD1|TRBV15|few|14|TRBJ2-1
TGTGCCACCAGCAGGGGACAGACGGCCAATGAGCAGTTCTTC
CATSRGQTANEQFF
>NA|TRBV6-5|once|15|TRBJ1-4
TGTGCCAGCAGCCCCGGTTTAGGGGGGACCGAAAAACTGTTTTTT
CASSPGLGGTEKLFF
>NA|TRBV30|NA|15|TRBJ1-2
TGTGCCTGGAGTGTAGGTTTTAAGGGGAAAAGTGGCTACACCTTC
CAWSVGFKGKSGYTF
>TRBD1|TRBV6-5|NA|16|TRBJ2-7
TGTGCCAGCAGCAAAAATCCGACAGGGGCGTTCTACGAGCAGTACTTC
CASSKNPTGAFYEQYF
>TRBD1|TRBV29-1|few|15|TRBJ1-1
TGCAGCGCACCCCACAGGGGGCGTTTTGGCACTGAAGCTTTCTTT
CSAPHRGRFGTEAFF
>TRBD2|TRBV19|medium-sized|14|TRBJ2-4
TGTGCCAGTAGTATTGGGACTAGCGTAAACATTCAGTACTTC
CASSIGTSVNIQYF
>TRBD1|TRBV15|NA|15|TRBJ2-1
TGTGCCACCAGATCCGGGACAGGGTCCTACAATGAGCAGTTCTTC
CATRSGTGSYNEQFF
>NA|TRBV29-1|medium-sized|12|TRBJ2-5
TGCAGCGTTGACGTCGACCAAGAGACCCAGTACTTC
CSVDVDQETQYF
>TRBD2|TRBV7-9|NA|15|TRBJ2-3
TGTGCCAGCAGCTCCAGCGGGGGGGCCGGGGATACGCAGTATTTT
CASSSSGGAGDTQYF
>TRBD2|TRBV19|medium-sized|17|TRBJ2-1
TGTGCCAGTAGTATAGGCGGGAGTCTTAGCTCCTACAATGAGCAGTTCTTC
CASSIGGSLSSYNEQFF
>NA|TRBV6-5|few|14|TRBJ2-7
TGTGCCAGCAGTTATAGGGGCAGCTCCTACGAGCAGTACTTC
CASSYRGSSYEQYF
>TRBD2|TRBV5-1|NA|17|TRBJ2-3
TGCGCCAGCAGCTCCGGCGGGAGGGCACGGATGATGGATACGCAGTATTTT
CASSSGGRARMMDTQYF
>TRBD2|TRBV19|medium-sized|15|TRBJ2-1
TGTGCCAGTAGTCCCGGACTAGCGGGATTCAATGAGCAGTTCTTC
CASSPGLAGFNEQFF
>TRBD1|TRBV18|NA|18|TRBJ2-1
TGTGCCAGCTCACCCGTCATATTACGACAGGGGCTCTACAATGAGCAGTTCTTC
CASSPVILRQGLYNEQFF
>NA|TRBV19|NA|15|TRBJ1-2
TGTGCCAGTAGGGCCACCGGGACTTCCCCCTATGGCTACACCTTC
CASRATGTSPYGYTF
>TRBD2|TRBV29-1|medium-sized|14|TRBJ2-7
TGCAGCGTTGAGACTAGCGGGAGGGCCTCCGAGCAGTACTTC
CSVETSGRASEQYF
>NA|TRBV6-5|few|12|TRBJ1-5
TGTGCCACCGGATTATCAGTACAGCCCCAGCATTTT
CATGLSVQPQHF
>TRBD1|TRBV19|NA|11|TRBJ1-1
TGTGCCATAGTCAGGGGGTCTGAAGCTTTCTTT
CAIVRGSEAFF
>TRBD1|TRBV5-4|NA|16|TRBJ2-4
TGTGCCAGCAGCTTAGGACAGGATATAGCCAAAAACATTCAGTACTTC
CASSLGQDIAKNIQYF
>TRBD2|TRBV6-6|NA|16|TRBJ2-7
TGTGCCAGCAGTTCCCGGACTAGCGGGAGTGTCCACGAGCAGTACTTC
CASSSRTSGSVHEQYF
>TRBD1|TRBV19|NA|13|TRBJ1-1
TGTGCCAGTAGGGGGACAGTTCACACTGAAGCTTTCTTT
CASRGTVHTEAFF
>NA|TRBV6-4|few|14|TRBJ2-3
TGTGCCAGCAGTGCGCGGGAAAGCACAGATACGCAGTATTTT
CASSARESTDTQYF
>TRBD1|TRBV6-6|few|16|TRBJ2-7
TGTGCCAGCAGTTACTCTGCCGGGACAGGTCGAGGCGAGCAGTACTTC
CASSYSAGTGRGEQYF
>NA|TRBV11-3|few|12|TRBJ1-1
TGTGCCAGCAGCCCGAGGACCACTGAAGCTTTCTTT
CASSPRTTEAFF
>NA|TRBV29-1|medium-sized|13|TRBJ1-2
TGCAGCGTTGATGCCGATCGTCCCTATGGCTACACCTTC
CSVDADRPYGYTF
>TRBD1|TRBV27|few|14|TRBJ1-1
TGTGCCAGCAGTCCGACAGGGGGAAGGACTGAAGCTTTCTTT
CASSPTGGRTEAFF
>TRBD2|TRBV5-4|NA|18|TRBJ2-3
TGTGCCAGCAGCTTACCGACTAGCGGATCCGGTAGCACAGATACGCAGTATTTT
CASSLPTSGSGSTDTQYF
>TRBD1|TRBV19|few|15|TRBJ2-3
TGTGCCAGTAACCTGGGAACAGGGGGCGGGTATACGCAGTATTTT
CASNLGTGGGYTQYF
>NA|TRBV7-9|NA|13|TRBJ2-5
TGTGCCAGCAGATCCGACATCGGAGAGACCCAGTACTTC
CASRSDIGETQYF
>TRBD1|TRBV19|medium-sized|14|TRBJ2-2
TGTGCCAGTAGCGGGACAGATTACACCGGGGAGCTGTTTTTT
CASSGTDYTGELFF
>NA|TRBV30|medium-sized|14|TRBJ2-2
TGTGCCTGCTCTAGGATGTTTGACACCGGGGAGCTGTTTTTT
CACSRMFDTGELFF
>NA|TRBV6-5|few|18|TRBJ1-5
TGTGCCAGCAGTTCCCACCGGGGTGGCGGCTATAGCAATCAGCCCCAGCATTTT
CASSSHRGGGYSNQPQHF
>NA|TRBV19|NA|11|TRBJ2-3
TGTGCCAGCCTCAACACAGATACGCAGTATTTT
CASLNTDTQYF
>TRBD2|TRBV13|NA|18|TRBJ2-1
TGTGCCAGCATCCTCCCCGGGGCCGCTAGCGGGGGGGCGAATGAGCAGTTCTTC
CASILPGAASGGANEQFF
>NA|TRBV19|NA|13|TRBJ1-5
TGTGCCAGTAGGTCAGGGATGGGGCAGCCCCAGCATTTT
CASRSGMGQPQHF
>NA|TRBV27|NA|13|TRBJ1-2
TGTGCCAGCAGTTTAGTAGGTCCAGGAGGCTACACCTTC
CASSLVGPGGYTF
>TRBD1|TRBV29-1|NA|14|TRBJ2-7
TGTAGCGTTAAGGGCGGGACAGGGACCTACGAGGAGTACTTC
CSVKGGTGTYEEYF
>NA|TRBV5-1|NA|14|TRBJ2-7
TGCGCCAGCAGCTTACAGGGGACTCCCTACGAGCAGTACTTC
CASSLQGTPYEQYF
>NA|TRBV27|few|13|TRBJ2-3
TGTGCCAGCAGCCAGGGAATGACAGATACGCAGTATTTT
CASSQGMTDTQYF
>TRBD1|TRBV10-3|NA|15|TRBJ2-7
TGCGCCAGCAGACTCCCCGGGACAGGGGCCTACGAGCAGTACTTC
CASRLPGTGAYEQYF
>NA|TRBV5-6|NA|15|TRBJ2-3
TGTGCCAGCAGCTTGCAGGATCCTAGCACAGATACGCAGTATTTT
CASSLQDPSTDTQYF
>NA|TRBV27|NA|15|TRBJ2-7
TGTGCCAGCAGCTCTATCCAGGGTTCTTTACGGGAGCAGTACTTC
CASSSIQGSLREQYF
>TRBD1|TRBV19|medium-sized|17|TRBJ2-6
TGTGCCAGTAGTTTGGACAGGGGTACCTCTGGGGCCAACGTCCTGACTTTC
CASSLDRGTSGANVLTF
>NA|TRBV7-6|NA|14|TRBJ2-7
TGTGCCAGCAGCCCCCAGGGTTTTACCCACGAGCAGTACTTC
CASSPQGFTHEQYF